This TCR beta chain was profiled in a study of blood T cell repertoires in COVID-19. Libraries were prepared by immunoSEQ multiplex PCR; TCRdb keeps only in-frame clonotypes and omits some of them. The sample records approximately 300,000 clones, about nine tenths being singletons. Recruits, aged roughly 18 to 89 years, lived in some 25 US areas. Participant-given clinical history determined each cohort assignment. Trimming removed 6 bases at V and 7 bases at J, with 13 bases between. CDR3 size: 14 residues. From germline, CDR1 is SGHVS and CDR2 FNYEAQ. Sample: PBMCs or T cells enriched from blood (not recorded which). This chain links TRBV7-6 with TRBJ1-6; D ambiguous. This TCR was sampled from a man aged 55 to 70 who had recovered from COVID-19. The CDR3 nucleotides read TGTGCCAGCAGACCGATGGAGGGCAATTCACCCCTCCACTTT. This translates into CASRPMEGNSPLHF.